This T cell receptor (beta chain) was retrieved from a study of CD4 T cell repertoires in COVID-19. In its sample, this clone was seen once. V shed 4 bases and J shed 6 bases, with 10 bases lying between them. From germline, CDR1 is SGHTA and CDR2 FQGNSA. This CDR3 has 13 amino acids. This table comes from immunoSEQ multiplex PCR, and its TCRdb copy is limited to in-frame clones, with some not included. The table has about 75,000 clones, roughly 85% seen once. The genes are TRBV7-2 and TRBJ2-1; D perhaps matches TRBD2 (6 bases). This specimen consisted of CD4+ T cells from peripheral blood, obtained after recovery from COVID-19. The sequence was collected from a human donor who had COVID-19. The CDR3 coding sequence is TGTGCCAGCAGCTCCTCCGGGGGCAATGAGCAGTTCTTC. Its translation: CASSSSGGNEQFF.